The 30 T cell receptor beta chains below were found in one sample sequenced in a study of cytomegalovirus exposure and HLA in healthy donors. The PCR contained 60 Vbeta and 13 Jbeta primers. Assay: immunoSEQ multiplex PCR; the TCRdb copy retains only in-frame clones and omits some. The table records some 180,000 clones, roughly 79% of them present only once. The sample taken for sequencing was PBMCs. The receptors stem from a man under 40 in good health and CMV-seronegative.

The chain links TRBV7-3 to TRBJ2-5, with 7 bases matching TRBD2. With the DNA end fitting TRBJ2-7 better, the J assignment may be wrong. Germline CDR1 SGHTA, CDR2 FQGTGA. This CDR3 has 15 residues. The DNA of the CDR3 is TGTGCCAGCAGCTTAAGCCCGGGAGGTTCCTACGAGCAGTACTTC. Protein: CASSLSPGGSYEQYF.

This clone has a single count. The chain carries TRBV6-5 and TRBJ1-1; 7 bases agree with TRBD1. The germline CDR1 and CDR2 sequences are MNHEY and SVGAGI. The CDR3 is 13 amino acids. J gave up 4 bases and V 8 bases, and 7 bases lay outside the gene matches. DNA for the CDR3: TGTGCCAGCGGCCGAGGGACAGTCACTGAAGCTTTCTTT. Encoded protein: CASGRGTVTEAFF.

This clone was seen just once. V and J are TRBV10-1 and TRBJ2-3, with 8 bases that match TRBD2. The V segment lost 2 bases and the J segment 6 bases; nucleotides outside the gene matches: 7. CDR1 and CDR2 (germline): WNHNN, SYGVQD (reference sequence). The CDR3 has 15 residues. The CDR3 DNA follows: TGCGCCAGCAGTGAGCCGGGACTAGGAGGGGATACGCAGTATTTT. This gives the protein CASSEPGLGGDTQYF.

This sequence joins TRBV6-4 and TRBJ2-1; no clear D. The ends were cut back, 6 bases at V and 3 bases at J, with 18 bases in the middle. The germline gives CDR1 MRHNA, CDR2 SNTAGT. This CDR3 region has 16 residues. In nucleotides, the CDR3 is TGTGCCAGCAGCCCCCTCGGTTCGGAGTTCTACAATGAGCAGTTCTTC. Amino acid sequence: CASSPLGSEFYNEQFF.

The chain recombines TRBV7-2 with TRBJ1-2, with 8 nucleotides matching TRBD1. Looked up from germline, CDR1 is SGHTA and CDR2 is FQGNSA. The CDR3 contains 14 residues. Unmatched junction bases numbered 5, after V lost 2 bases and J lost 6 bases. CDR3 amino acids: CASSLPGTGDGYTF. DNA for the CDR3: TGTGCCAGCAGCTTACCCGGGACAGGAGATGGCTACACCTTC.

This chain connects TRBV6-5 to TRBJ2-1; 8 nucleotides agree with TRBD1. The CDR3 length is 11 residues. V lost 10 bases, J lost 12 bases, and 8 bases stayed unmatched. Germline V gene data show CDR1 as MNHEY and CDR2 as SVGAGI. Here the CDR3 reads CATKDRVRQFF. CDR3 coding DNA: TGTGCCACCAAGGACAGGGTTCGGCAGTTCTTC.

About this clone itself: Different DNA sequences within this sample yield the same CDR3. The chain carries TRBV27 and TRBJ1-4; D not certain. This CDR3 is 12 amino acids long. Germline V gene sequence: CDR1 MNHEY, CDR2 SMNVEV (reference sequence). V was pared by 6 bases and J by 2 bases, with 4 bases between. The CDR3 here is CASSRTNEKLFF. In DNA form, the CDR3 reads TGTGCCAGCAGCCGGACTAATGAAAAACTGTTTTTT.

V and J are TRBV19 and TRBJ2-7, with a tentative D call TRBD2 (6 bases). The CDR3 consists of 15 residues. The germline gives CDR1 LNHDA, CDR2 SQIVND (reference sequence). V lost 3 bases, J lost 5 bases, and 17 bases lay in between. The CDR3 region is CASSIMGGKYDEQYF. Here the CDR3 DNA reads TGTGCCAGTAGTATTATGGGAGGAAAGTACGACGAGCAGTACTTC.

This clone came up a few times. V is TRBV5-4 and J is TRBJ2-7, with 7 positions matching TRBD1. The CDR3 has 13 amino acids. The V and J ends lost 3 bases and 0 bases, in that order; junction bases with no gene match: 0. Germline V gives CDR1 SGHNT, CDR2 YYREEE (reference sequence). The CDR3 loop reads CASSWDSSYEQYF. DNA of the CDR3: TGTGCCAGCAGCTGGGACAGCTCCTACGAGCAGTACTTC.

The chain links TRBV7-2 to TRBJ1-4, with D perhaps TRBD1 (5 bases). With 9 bases removed from V and 0 bases from J, the gap between germline ends came to 23 bases. This CDR3 contains 18 residues. Germline V gives CDR1 SGHTA, CDR2 FQGNSA. Here the CDR3 reads CARGKHGTLLATNEKLFF. The CDR3 DNA reads TGTGCCAGGGGGAAGCACGGGACTCTCCTTGCAACTAATGAAAAACTGTTTTTT.

The gene calls are TRBV5-6 and TRBJ2-1; D call uncertain. The CDR3 is 14 amino acids. V lost 1 base, J lost 3 bases, and 8 bases lay in between. Germline CDR1 and CDR2: SGHDT and YYEEEE. CDR3 loop: CASSLRRNYNEQFF. The CDR3 coding sequence is TGTGCCAGCAGCTTGCGCAGGAACTACAATGAGCAGTTCTTC.

V gene TRBV10-1 combines with J gene TRBJ2-1, with D possibly matching TRBD1 (6 bases). Germline-derived CDR1 and CDR2 are WNHNN and SYGVQD (reference sequence). CDR3 length: 17 amino acids. The V end was cut by 9 bases, the J end by 14 bases, with 35 bases between. The CDR3 nucleotides are TGCGCCAGTACTTTTATTCCGGGCCCAGGGGATCGGTTGGAGGAGTTCTTC. Protein: CASTFIPGPGDRLEEFF.

V usage is TRBV7-9 and J usage is TRBJ2-1; D remains unclear. The CDR3 loop spans 12 amino acids. Germline assignment: CDR1 SEHNR and CDR2 FQNEAQ (reference sequence). V lost 1 base, J lost 7 bases, and 5 bases lay in between. For the CDR3, the DNA is TGTGCCAGCAGCTTAGGGGCTAATGAGCAGTTCTTC. Residues: CASSLGANEQFF.

The chain recombines TRBV28 with TRBJ2-7; 9 nucleotides align to TRBD2. The germline V gene has CDR1 MDHEN and CDR2 SYDVKM. The CDR3 has 16 amino acids. Unmatched junction bases numbered 7, after V lost 3 bases and J lost 1 base. The DNA of the CDR3 is TGTGCCAGCAGTTTTAACCTAGCGGGATTGTCCTACGAGCAGTACTTC. It encodes CASSFNLAGLSYEQYF.

The V and J genes are TRBV11-1 and TRBJ2-7, with 7 bases matching TRBD1. V gave up 5 bases and J gave up 3 bases; unmatched junction bases: 13. This CDR3 contains 16 residues. Germline CDR1 is SGHAT and CDR2 is FQDESV (reference sequence). This chain's CDR3 is CASSPGRTGLGYEQYF. The CDR3 DNA follows: TGTGCCAGCAGCCCTGGCCGGACAGGATTAGGCTACGAGCAGTACTTC. The full variable domain, completed using reference TRBV11-1 and TRBJ2-7, is EAEVAQSPRYKITEKSQAVAFWCDPISGHATLYWYRQILGQGPELLVQFQDESVVDDSQLPKDRFSAERLKGVDSTLKIQPAELGDSAMYLCASSPGRTGLGYEQYFGPGTRLTVT.

The chain recombines TRBV6-4 with TRBJ2-6; D perhaps matches TRBD1 (6 bases). Trimming took off 2 bases at V and 2 bases at J, with 13 bases between the two ends. Looked up from germline, CDR1 is MRHNA and CDR2 is SNTAGT. CDR3 size: 17 residues. The CDR3 region is CASSDGGQGTGANVLTF. The DNA of the CDR3 is TGTGCCAGCAGTGACGGGGGCCAGGGGACTGGGGCCAACGTCCTGACTTTC.

V is TRBV28 and J is TRBJ1-2, with unresolved D. The CDR3 spans 13 residues. CDR1 MDHEN and CDR2 SYDVKM come from the germline V gene. The germline V and J ends were trimmed by 2 bases and 5 bases, with 9 bases remaining between them. The CDR3 reads CASSLLGLYGYTF. The CDR3 bases are TGTGCCAGCAGTTTACTAGGACTTTATGGCTACACCTTC.

The V gene is TRBV5-1, the J gene TRBJ1-1; 11 bases match TRBD1. The CDR3 spans 16 residues. Germline loops: CDR1 SGHRS, CDR2 YFSETQ. J gave up 5 bases and V 1 base, and 7 bases lay outside the gene matches. In nucleotides, the CDR3 is TGCGCCAGCAGCTTGTTTCCCGGGACAGGGGGAACTGAAGCTTTCTTT. Encoded protein: CASSLFPGTGGTEAFF.

This chain links TRBV29-1 with TRBJ2-1; the D gene is possibly TRBD2 (6 bases). The CDR3 has 12 amino acids. Trimming cost V 7 bases and J 7 bases, with 14 bases left between them. Germline V gives CDR1 SQVTM, CDR2 ANQGSEA. As DNA, the CDR3 is TGCAGCGGCATCCCTGGGGGGAATGAGCAGTTCTTC. Its protein is CSGIPGGNEQFF.

This clone has more than one count but fewer than ten. The gene calls are TRBV7-6 and TRBJ2-1, with 8 bases aligning to TRBD2. V trimming: 1 base; J trimming: 6 bases; junction bases outside the gene matches: 5. Germline-derived CDR1 and CDR2 are SGHVS and FNYEAQ. The CDR3 is made up of 15 amino acids. CDR3 loop: CASSLGGLGFNEQFF. The CDR3 DNA sequence: TGTGCCAGCAGCTTAGGGGGACTAGGCTTCAATGAGCAGTTCTTC.

The gene calls are TRBV4-2 and TRBJ2-1, with 14 bases fitting TRBD2. Looked up from germline, CDR1 is LGHNA and CDR2 is YNFKEQ. The CDR3 consists of 17 residues. J was trimmed by 5 bases and V by 4 bases; bases with no gene match: 7. The CDR3 nucleotides are TGTGCCAGCAGCCTACCGGGACTAGCGGGAGCTAACAATGAGCAGTTCTTC. It translates to CASSLPGLAGANNEQFF.

CDR3 sequence reads: CASSGYGQRGYTF. CDR3 sequence (DNA): TGTGCCAGCAGCGGATACGGACAACGGGGCTACACCTTC. The chain links TRBV27 to TRBJ1-2; tentatively, D is TRBD1 (5 bases). Germline CDR1 is MNHEY and CDR2 is SMNVEV (reference sequence). V lost 6 bases and J 8 bases, leaving 16 bases between the germline ends. This CDR3 spans 13 amino acids.

V gene TRBV2 combines with J gene TRBJ2-5; a weak D match, TRBD2 (7 bases). Trimming cost V 7 bases and J 3 bases, with 21 bases left between them. The CDR3 consists of 16 residues. Per the germline V gene, CDR1 is SNHLY and CDR2 is FYNNEI. The CDR3 protein is CASTQPSWEGEETQYF. Written as DNA, the CDR3 is TGTGCCAGCACCCAGCCGTCGTGGGAGGGGGAAGAGACCCAGTACTTC.

This chain connects TRBV4-2 to TRBJ1-1; 7 bases match TRBD1. After removal of 4 bases from V and 4 bases from J, the junction contained 6 bases not matched to a gene. The germline V gene encodes CDR1 LGHNA and CDR2 YNFKEQ. There are 14 residues in the CDR3. CDR3 sequence reads: CASSRDPGGTEAFF. The CDR3 DNA sequence: TGTGCCAGCAGCCGAGATCCAGGGGGCACTGAAGCTTTCTTT.

This sequence joins TRBV27 and TRBJ2-7; no reliable D call. Germline V gene sequence: CDR1 MNHEY, CDR2 SMNVEV (reference sequence). The length of the CDR3 is 13 residues. The ends were cut back, 0 bases at V and 6 bases at J, with 9 bases in the middle. The CDR3 loop is CASSLSLVSEQYF. The CDR3 DNA reads TGTGCCAGCAGTTTATCCCTAGTGAGCGAGCAGTACTTC.

This chain links TRBV29-1 with TRBJ2-3; 9 nucleotides match TRBD1. Germline CDR1 and CDR2: SQVTM and ANQGSEA. V was pared by 5 bases and J by 1 base, with 10 bases of the junction left unmatched. This CDR3 comprises 16 residues. The CDR3 nucleotides read TGCAGCGTTTGGACAGGGGCCTACAGAGGCACAGATACGCAGTATTTT. Translation: CSVWTGAYRGTDTQYF.

V is TRBV30 and J is TRBJ2-7; weak D call: TRBD1 (5 bases). This CDR3 comprises 15 residues. Germline V gives CDR1 GTSNPN, CDR2 SVGIG (reference sequence). The V and J ends lost 2 bases and 0 bases respectively, with 14 bases between them. CDR3 in DNA: TGTGCCTGGAGTATAGGTACAGGCACCTCCTACGAGCAGTACTTC. Translation gives CAWSIGTGTSYEQYF.

The chain uses TRBV27 and TRBJ2-1, with D perhaps TRBD1 (6 bases). The CDR3 sequence is 15 residues long. Germline V gene lookup returns CDR1 MNHEY and CDR2 SMNVEV (reference sequence). V was cut by 4 bases and J by 8 bases, with 18 bases left in between. DNA of the CDR3: TGTGCCAGCAGTTCCCCCGGACAGAAGGTCGATGAGCAGTTCTTC. Its translation: CASSSPGQKVDEQFF.

This clone was seen a handful of times. This chain connects TRBV2 to TRBJ2-2, with D maybe TRBD1 (5 bases). The CDR3 sequence is 14 residues long. Trimming took off 0 bases at V and 7 bases at J, with 9 bases between the two ends. Germline V lookup: CDR1 SNHLY, CDR2 FYNNEI. In nucleotides, the CDR3 is TGTGCCAGCAGTGAAGCGCTAAGGGGCGGGGAGCTGTTTTTT. The encoded protein is CASSEALRGGELFF.

The chain uses TRBV27 and TRBJ2-1; 10 nucleotides align to TRBD1. Germline CDR1 and CDR2: MNHEY and SMNVEV (reference sequence). The CDR3 runs 15 residues. After removal of 6 bases from V and 14 bases from J, the junction contained 16 bases not matched to a gene. The CDR3 DNA is TGTGCCAGCAGCGCCCGGGACAGGGGATCTTGGGTGGAGTTCTTC. It translates to CASSARDRGSWVEFF.